Each of the 8 T cell receptor beta chains below was sequenced from the same sample in a study of molecular identifiers for immune sequencing clone quantification (dated by TCRdb to between 2017 and 2018). Receptor libraries were prepared by PCR. The data were produced on an Illumina HiSeq 4000. TCRdb reprocessed the public reads (quality trimming at Q25 with fastp, clone calling with MiXCR) and kept in-frame beta chains. For every CDR3 protein sequence, its rows merge into one entry that carries the most common genes and DNA. This sample lists approximately 500,000 distinct CDR3 sequences; roughly a fifth were detected once. About 0.84% of the sample is taken by the ten largest. Sequencing was carried out using naive CD8+ T cells from blood, with Jurkat cell RNA spiked in. This sample's cell subset or site label indicates: FACS-sorted CD8+CD4-CCR7+CD45RA+ naive T cells. The receptors come from a human donor in good health. Some libraries in this study had Jurkat cell RNA spiked in.

At least ten counts were recorded for this clonotype. The chain recombines TRBV28 with TRBJ2-7, with 9 nucleotides matching TRBD2. V was clipped by 2 bases and J by 4 bases; unmatched bases: 6. Germline V lookup: CDR1 MDHEN, CDR2 SYDVKM. The CDR3 runs to 15 residues. The DNA of the CDR3 is TGTGCCAGCAGTTTAGTGGTAGCGGGAGTTTACGAGCAGTACTTC. Translated: CASSLVVAGVYEQYF.

A word on this clonotype: This may come from a read error, since a much larger clone is one base off. The chain recombines TRBV28 with TRBJ2-6; D is perhaps TRBD2 (5 bases). Germline V gene data show CDR1 as MDHEN and CDR2 as SYDVKM. The V end was cut by 1 base, the J end by 1 base, with 20 bases between. The CDR3 covers 20 residues. The CDR3 sequence: CASSLLFLDGKTSGANVLTF. DNA for the CDR3: TGTGCCAGCAGTTTATTATTCCTGGACGGGAAGACATCTGGGGCCAACGTCCTGACTTTC.

This clonotype was found many times. The chain links TRBV6-2 or TRBV6-3 to TRBJ2-7; the D gene is possibly TRBD1 (5 bases). V lost 7 bases and J lost 2, with 9 bases in between. Germline V lookup: CDR1 MNHEY, CDR2 SVGEGT. The CDR3 sequence is 12 residues long. CDR3 in DNA: TGTGCCAGCACTCAGGGCACCTACGAGCAGTACTTC. It is translated as CASTQGTYEQYF.

This clonotype has only a few counts. The chain employs TRBV9 and TRBJ2-2; TRBD1 matches 7 bases. The trim removed 3 bases at V and 0 bases at J, leaving 11 bases unmatched. Germline V gives CDR1 SGDLS, CDR2 YYNGEE. The CDR3 spans 18 residues. The CDR3 here is CASSADVGQTANTGELFF. The CDR3 DNA reads TGTGCCAGCAGCGCAGACGTGGGACAGACCGCGAACACCGGGGAGCTGTTTTTT.

This clonotype was counted many times. The CDR3 is CASSLDSPQGTGELFF. CDR3 bases: TGCGCCAGCAGCCTAGACTCTCCACAGGGTACCGGGGAGCTGTTTTTT. The rearrangement uses TRBV4-3 and TRBJ2-2; tentative D call: TRBD1 (6 bases). CDR3 length: 16 residues. The germline gives CDR1 LGHNA, CDR2 YSLEER. V lost 4 bases to trimming and J lost 5 bases, with 17 bases between them.

This sequence joins TRBV12-3 or TRBV12-4 and TRBJ2-7; tentatively, D is TRBD2 (7 bases). The CDR3 covers 17 residues. V was pared by 4 bases and J by 2 bases, with 21 bases between. The chain's CDR3 is CASSSRGGERPTYEQYF. The CDR3, as DNA: TGTGCCAGCAGTTCTAGGGGGGGGGAACGCCCTACCTACGAGCAGTACTTC.

This sequence joins TRBV9 and TRBJ2-3; D is undetermined. Trimming took 0 bases from V and 4 from J, leaving 6 bases between them. The CDR3 sequence is 13 residues long. In germline, CDR1 is SGDLS, CDR2 YYNGEE. The CDR3 DNA is TGTGCCAGCAGCGTAGCCCTCCCAGATACGCAGTATTTT. It is translated as CASSVALPDTQYF. Using reference TRBV9 and TRBJ2-3 for the parts outside the CDR3, the full variable domain is DSGVTQTPKHLITATGQRVTLRCSPRSGDLSVYWYQQSLDQGLQFLIQYYNGEERAKGNILERFSAQQFPDLHSELNLSSLELGDSALYFCASSVALPDTQYFGPGTRLTVL.

This clonotype was observed at least ten times. The V gene is TRBV11-1, the J gene TRBJ2-7, with 11 bases identical to TRBD1. V gave up 5 bases and J gave up 4 bases; unmatched junction bases: 7. Germline lookup yields CDR1 SGHAT and CDR2 FQDESV (reference sequence). The CDR3 spans 15 residues. CDR3 region: CASSIGQGAGYEQYF. CDR3 nucleotide sequence: TGTGCCAGCAGCATCGGACAGGGGGCCGGATACGAGCAGTACTTC.